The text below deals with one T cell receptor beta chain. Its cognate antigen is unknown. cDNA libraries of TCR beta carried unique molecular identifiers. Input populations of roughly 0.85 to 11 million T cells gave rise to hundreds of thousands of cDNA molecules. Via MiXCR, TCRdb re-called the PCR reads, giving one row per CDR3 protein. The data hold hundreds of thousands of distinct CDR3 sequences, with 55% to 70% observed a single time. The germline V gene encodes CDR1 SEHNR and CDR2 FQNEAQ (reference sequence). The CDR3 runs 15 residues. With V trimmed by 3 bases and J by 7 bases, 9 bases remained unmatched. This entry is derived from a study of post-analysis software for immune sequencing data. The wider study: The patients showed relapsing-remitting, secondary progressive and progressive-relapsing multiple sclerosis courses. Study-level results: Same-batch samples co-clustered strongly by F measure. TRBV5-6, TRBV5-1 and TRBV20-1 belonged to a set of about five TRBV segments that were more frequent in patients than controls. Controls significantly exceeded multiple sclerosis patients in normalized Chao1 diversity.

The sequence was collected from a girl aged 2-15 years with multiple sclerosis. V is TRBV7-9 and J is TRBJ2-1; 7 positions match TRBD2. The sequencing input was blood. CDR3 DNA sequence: TGTGCCAGCAGCTTGAGTGGGACTATTTCTAATGAGCAGTTCTTC. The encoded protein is CASSLSGTISNEQFF.